These 17 T cell receptor beta chains share one sample of origin, sequenced in a study of blood T cell repertoires in COVID-19. The assay was immunoSEQ multiplex PCR, and TCRdb's table has in-frame clones only and misses some. The sample gives a few hundred thousand clones, roughly 85% of which show up once; more than 2% is in the top ten. The sequencing input was peripheral blood. These receptors all stem from a woman in her 70s with COVID-19, enrolled during active disease.

V usage is TRBV7-9 and J usage is TRBJ1-1; maybe TRBD1 (5 bases). Germline V lookup: CDR1 SEHNR, CDR2 FQNEAQ (reference sequence). The V and J ends lost 3 bases and 4 bases respectively, with 18 bases between them. The CDR3 runs 16 residues. DNA of the CDR3: TGTGCCAGCAGCTTTCCTGGGGGGAGAGTGGGCACTGAAGCTTTCTTT. Protein sequence: CASSFPGGRVGTEAFF.

The table lists this clone with a count of one. CDR3 region: CASSKWGRYSNQPQHF. CDR3 nucleotides: TGTGCCAGCAGCAAATGGGGCAGATATAGCAATCAGCCCCAGCATTTT. The chain recombines TRBV21-1 with TRBJ1-5; the DNA was not used to check the table's D call, TRBD1. TRBV21-1 is reported as a pseudogene. This CDR3 is 16 amino acids long.

The chain uses TRBV11-3 and TRBJ2-7; no clear D. From germline, CDR1 is SGHNT and CDR2 YENEEA. With 1 base removed from V and 4 bases from J, the gap between germline ends came to 8 bases. The CDR3 has 13 amino acids. The CDR3 region is CASSLGALYEQYF. In nucleotides, the CDR3 is TGTGCCAGCAGCTTAGGAGCCTTATACGAGCAGTACTTC.

This chain links TRBV29-1 with TRBJ1-1; 7 nucleotides line up with TRBD1. V was clipped by 4 bases and J by 1 base; unmatched bases: 3. The CDR3 contains 13 residues. Germline V lookup: CDR1 SQVTM, CDR2 ANQGSEA. The CDR3, as DNA: TGCAGCGTTGGGTACAGGGGGAACACTGAAGCTTTCTTT. This sequence encodes CSVGYRGNTEAFF.

The chain couples TRBV10-2 to TRBJ1-1; D remains ambiguous. Trimming left V 7 bases short and J 0 bases short, with 9 bases between. The CDR3 runs 13 residues. Germline CDR1 is WSHSY and CDR2 is SAAADI. The CDR3 sequence: CASTQYMNTEAFF. Here the CDR3 DNA reads TGCGCCAGCACACAGTATATGAACACTGAAGCTTTCTTT.

This clone was detected only a few times. This sequence joins TRBV5-1 and TRBJ2-1; TRBD1 matches at 7 bases. CDR1 and CDR2 (germline): SGHRS, YFSETQ. This CDR3 contains 18 residues. V shed 0 bases and J 1 base; nucleotides not matched to a gene: 10. CDR3 residues: CASSLAYGQGVSYNEQFF. CDR3 DNA sequence: TGCGCCAGCAGCTTGGCCTATGGTCAGGGGGTATCCTACAATGAGCAGTTCTTC.

This clone has a handful of counts. Different DNA sequences within this sample yield the same CDR3. This chain links TRBV9 with TRBJ1-2; 9 nucleotides match TRBD1. This CDR3 is 13 amino acids long. Germline assignment: CDR1 SGDLS and CDR2 YYNGEE. The ends lost 1 base at V and 7 bases at J; junction bases unmatched: 2. The CDR3 loop reads CASSVTGGVGYTF. DNA for the CDR3: TGTGCCAGCAGCGTAACAGGGGGCGTTGGCTACACCTTC.

This sequence joins TRBV10-3 and TRBJ1-2; TRBD1 aligns across 9 bases. Germline V gene data show CDR1 as ENHRY and CDR2 as SYGVKD. The junction had 13 bases not matched to a gene; V was cut back by 8 bases and J by 6 bases. This CDR3 contains 15 residues. In nucleotides, the CDR3 is TGTGCCATCCCGGGGTCGTTGACAGGGGGGGATGGCTACACCTTC. Protein sequence: CAIPGSLTGGDGYTF.

The rearrangement uses TRBV6-1 and TRBJ1-6; TRBD1 is a possible D gene (6 bases). CDR1 MNHNS and CDR2 SASEGT come from the germline V gene. The CDR3 has 16 amino acids. V gave up 0 bases and J gave up 9 bases, with 15 bases separating them. CDR3: CASSEAPAGAFSPLHF. In DNA, the CDR3 is TGTGCCAGCAGTGAAGCGCCGGCAGGGGCGTTTTCACCCCTCCACTTT.

The CDR3 sequence: CASSYIPRGVNTGELFF. As DNA, the CDR3 is TGTGCCAGCAGTTATATCCCCAGGGGGGTAAACACCGGGGAGCTGTTTTTT. The chain carries TRBV6-2 or TRBV6-3 and TRBJ2-2; D may be TRBD1 (7 bases). Trimming took off 3 bases at V and 2 bases at J, with 16 bases between the two ends. The germline V gene has CDR1 MNHEY and CDR2 SVGEGT. CDR3 size: 17 residues.

This clone was recorded once. The chain combines TRBV29-1 with TRBJ1-1; D gene unclear. V was pared by 0 bases and J by 8 bases, with 13 bases between. This CDR3 has 13 amino acids. The germline V gene has CDR1 SQVTM and CDR2 ANQGSEA. Here the CDR3 DNA reads TGCAGCGTTGAAGATGACCGACACTTAGAAGCTTTCTTT. This gives the protein CSVEDDRHLEAFF.

V usage is TRBV5-3 and J usage is TRBJ2-7; 15 bases line up with TRBD2. TRBV5-3 is reported as an ORF; its role is uncertain. Trimming took 4 bases from V and 5 from J; bases not matched to a gene: 13. The CDR3 runs 18 residues. The CDR3: CARSRNRGTSGRPHEQYF. The CDR3, as DNA: TGTGCCAGAAGCCGAAACCGGGGGACTAGCGGGAGGCCCCACGAGCAGTACTTC.

The V call is TRBV23-1, the J call TRBJ2-7, with D perhaps matching TRBD2 (6 bases). TRBV23-1 belongs to the ORF category, with a function that is uncertain. V gave up 7 bases and J gave up 6 bases, with 22 bases separating them. This CDR3 region has 15 residues. The CDR3 DNA follows: TGCGCCAGCAAAAAAGAGGGACTTGCGGGGTCCGAGCAGTACTTC. Residues: CASKKEGLAGSEQYF.

This chain links TRBV7-9 with TRBJ1-2; D perhaps matches TRBD1 (5 bases). Trimming took off 5 bases at V and 4 bases at J, with 11 bases between the two ends. The CDR3 covers 13 residues. From germline, CDR1 is SEHNR and CDR2 FQNEAQ (reference sequence). The CDR3 loop reads CASSPGGGYGYTF. The CDR3 DNA follows: TGTGCCAGCAGCCCGGGGGGTGGCTATGGCTACACCTTC.

This chain connects TRBV19 to TRBJ2-7; 7 bases are shared with TRBD1. Trimming removed 3 bases from V and 6 bases from J; junction bases left unmatched: 8. The CDR3 has 14 residues. The V gene's germline CDR1 is LNHDA and CDR2 SQIVND (reference sequence). CDR3 DNA sequence: TGTGCCAGTAGTATCAGAACAGGGGCGGGCGAGCAGTACTTC. Protein sequence: CASSIRTGAGEQYF.

The rearrangement uses TRBV2 and TRBJ2-1, with 7 bases aligning to TRBD2. Germline V CDR1 and CDR2: SNHLY, FYNNEI. The V segment lost 8 bases and the J segment 6 bases; nucleotides outside the gene matches: 10. The length of the CDR3 is 14 residues. In DNA, the CDR3 is TGTGCCAGCGGACTAGAAAAAAGAAGCAATGAGCAGTTCTTC. Translation: CASGLEKRSNEQFF.

This chain joins TRBV28 and TRBJ1-4; TRBD1 agrees at 7 bases. The CDR3 has 15 residues. The J segment lost 4 bases and the V segment lost 9 bases, leaving 11 bases of the junction unmatched. Germline CDR1 reads MDHEN; CDR2 reads SYDVKM. The CDR3, as DNA: TGTGCCAGTAGTATCCCGGGACAGAGTAATGAAAAACTGTTTTTT. Its protein product is CASSIPGQSNEKLFF. Using reference TRBV28 and TRBJ1-4 for the parts outside the CDR3, the full variable domain is DVKVTQSSRYLVKRTGEKVFLECVQDMDHENMFWYRQDPGLGLRLIYFSYDVKMKEKGDIPEGYSVSREKKERFSLILESASTNQTSMYLCASSIPGQSNEKLFFGSGTQLSVL.